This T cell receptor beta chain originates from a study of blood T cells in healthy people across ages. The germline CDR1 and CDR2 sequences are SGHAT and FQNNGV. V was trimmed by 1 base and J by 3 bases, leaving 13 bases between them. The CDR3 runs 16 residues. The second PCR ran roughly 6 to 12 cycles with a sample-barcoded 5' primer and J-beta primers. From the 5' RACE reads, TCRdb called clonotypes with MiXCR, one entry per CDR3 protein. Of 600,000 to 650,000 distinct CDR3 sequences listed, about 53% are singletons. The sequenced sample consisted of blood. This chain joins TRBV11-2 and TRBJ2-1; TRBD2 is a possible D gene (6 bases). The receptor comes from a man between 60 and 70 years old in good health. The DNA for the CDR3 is TGTGCCAGCAGCTTAGTAGGCGGGGTGTACTACAATGAGCAGTTCTTC. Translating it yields CASSLVGGVYYNEQFF.